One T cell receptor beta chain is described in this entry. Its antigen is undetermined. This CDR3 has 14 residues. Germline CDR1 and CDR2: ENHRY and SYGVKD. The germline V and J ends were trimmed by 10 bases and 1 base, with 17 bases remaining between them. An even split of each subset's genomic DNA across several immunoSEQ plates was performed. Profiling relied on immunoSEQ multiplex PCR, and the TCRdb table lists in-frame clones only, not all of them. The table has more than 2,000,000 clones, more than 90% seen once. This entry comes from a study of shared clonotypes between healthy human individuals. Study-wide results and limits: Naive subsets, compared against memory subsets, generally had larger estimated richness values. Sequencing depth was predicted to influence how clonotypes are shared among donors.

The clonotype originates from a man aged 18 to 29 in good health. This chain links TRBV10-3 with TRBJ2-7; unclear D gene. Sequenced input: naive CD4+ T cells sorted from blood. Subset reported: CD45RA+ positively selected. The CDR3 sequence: CATEEVSSSYEQYF. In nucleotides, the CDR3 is TGTGCCACCGAGGAAGTATCTAGTTCCTACGAGCAGTACTTC.